This T cell receptor (beta chain) derives from a study of regulatory T cells in long-lasting Graves disease. For TCR beta, libraries came from iRepertoire HTBI primers and Arm-PCR of CDR3 regions. MiXCR was run by TCRdb on the multiplex PCR reads, yielding one entry per CDR3 protein. The table includes approximately 540,000 distinct CDR3 sequences, 12% detected once. This clonotype has only a few counts. V dropped 1 base and J dropped 8 bases, with 24 bases sitting between them. Per the germline V gene, CDR1 is KGHSH and CDR2 is LQKENI. The CDR3 is 18 residues long. Described time point: newly diagnosed GD, antithyroid drugs for less than 3 months. There was RNA extracted from PBMCs, and the TCR library was made from it. These records were also assigned to another study, of T cells in Graves' hyperthyroidism and ophthalmopathy. That source adds: A lack of ophthalmopathy progression within 18 months defined stable Graves' hyperthyroidism.

This TCR was sampled from a woman aged 25 to 45 with Graves disease. This sequence joins TRBV18 and TRBJ2-1; a weak D match, TRBD2 (6 bases). Sequenced here: peripheral blood mononuclear cells (PBMCs), sampled at new diagnosis, from a patient treated with antithyroid drugs. CDR3 residues: CASSPRIEGTLPRDEQFF. Written as DNA, the CDR3 is TGTGCCAGCTCACCACGGATCGAGGGGACTTTACCCAGGGATGAGCAGTTCTTC.